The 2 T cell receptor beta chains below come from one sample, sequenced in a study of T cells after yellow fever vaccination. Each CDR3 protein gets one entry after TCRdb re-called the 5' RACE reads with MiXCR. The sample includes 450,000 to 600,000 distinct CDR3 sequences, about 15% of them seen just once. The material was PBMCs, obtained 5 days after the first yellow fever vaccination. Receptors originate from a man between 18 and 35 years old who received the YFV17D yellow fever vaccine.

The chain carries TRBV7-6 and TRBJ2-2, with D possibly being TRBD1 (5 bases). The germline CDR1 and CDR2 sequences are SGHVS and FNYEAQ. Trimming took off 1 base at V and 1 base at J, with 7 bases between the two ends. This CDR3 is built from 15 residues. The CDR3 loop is CASSLVRENTGELFF. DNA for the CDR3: TGTGCCAGCAGCTTAGTCAGGGAGAACACCGGGGAGCTGTTTTTT.

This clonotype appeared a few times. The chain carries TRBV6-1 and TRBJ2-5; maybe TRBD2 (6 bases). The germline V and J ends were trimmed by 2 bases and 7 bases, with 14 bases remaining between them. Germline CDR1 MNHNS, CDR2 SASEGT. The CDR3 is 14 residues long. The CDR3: CASSETSGGPTQYF. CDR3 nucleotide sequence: TGTGCCAGCAGTGAAACCTCCGGGGGTCCGACCCAGTACTTC.